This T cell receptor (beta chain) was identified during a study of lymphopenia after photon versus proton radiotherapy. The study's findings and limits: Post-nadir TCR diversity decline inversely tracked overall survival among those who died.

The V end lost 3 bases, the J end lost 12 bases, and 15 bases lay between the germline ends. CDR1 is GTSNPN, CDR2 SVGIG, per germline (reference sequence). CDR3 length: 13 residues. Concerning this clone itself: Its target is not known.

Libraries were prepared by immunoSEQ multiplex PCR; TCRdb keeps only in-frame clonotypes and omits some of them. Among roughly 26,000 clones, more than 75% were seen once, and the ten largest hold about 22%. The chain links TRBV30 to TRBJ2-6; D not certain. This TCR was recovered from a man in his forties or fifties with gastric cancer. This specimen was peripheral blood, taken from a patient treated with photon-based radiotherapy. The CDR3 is CAWSRQTASVLTF. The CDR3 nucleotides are TGTGCCTGGAGCCGACAAACTGCCTCCGTCCTGACTTTC.